The 21 T cell receptor beta chains below all came from one sample that was sequenced in a study of radiation and T cells in renal cell carcinoma. Repertoires were generated with immunoSEQ multiplex PCR, while TCRdb's copy carries only in-frame clones and drops some. The sample includes 100,000 to 150,000 clones, approximately 90% of them seen just once. The time point denotes: blood 2 weeks post-SBRT. Treatment denoted: 15 Gy SBRT to primary tumor, nephrectomy 4 weeks later. The specimen was blood, collected from a patient whose treatment included radiotherapy and nephrectomy. Receptors originate from a woman aged 70-85 years with renal cell carcinoma.

This clone was observed a handful of times. This chain connects TRBV2 to TRBJ1-5, with 12 nucleotides matching TRBD1. The CDR3 runs to 14 residues. CDR1 is SNHLY, CDR2 FYNNEI, per germline. The V and J ends lost 6 bases and 7 bases, in that order; junction bases with no gene match: 4. CDR3 sequence reads: CASRGQGAGQPQHF. For the CDR3, the DNA is TGTGCCAGCAGGGGACAGGGGGCTGGCCAGCCCCAGCATTTT.

The V gene is TRBV10-3, the J gene TRBJ1-3, with a weak D call TRBD1 (6 bases). V was pared by 4 bases and J by 0 bases, with 10 bases between. CDR3 length: 15 residues. Per the germline V gene, CDR1 is ENHRY and CDR2 is SYGVKD. CDR3 loop: CAISGDISSGNTIYF. In nucleotides, the CDR3 is TGTGCCATCAGTGGGGACATCAGCTCTGGAAACACCATATATTTT.

This rearrangement joins TRBV29-1 to TRBJ2-7; 7 nucleotides match TRBD1. Germline CDR1 SQVTM, CDR2 ANQGSEA. This CDR3 spans 11 amino acids. The trim removed 4 bases at V and 3 bases at J, leaving 0 bases unmatched. Here the CDR3 reads CSVGTGYEQYF. For the CDR3, the DNA is TGCAGCGTTGGGACAGGCTACGAGCAGTACTTC.

V is TRBV5-6 and J is TRBJ2-7; D is uncertain. Germline CDR1 SGHDT, CDR2 YYEEEE. CDR3 length: 13 amino acids. The germline V and J ends were trimmed by 0 bases and 1 base, with 5 bases remaining between them. The CDR3 DNA follows: TGTGCCAGCAGCTTGGGGGCGTCCTACGAGCAGTACTTC. Amino acids: CASSLGASYEQYF.

The rearrangement joins TRBV19 to TRBJ2-1; 9 nucleotides agree with TRBD1. The germline CDR1 and CDR2 sequences are LNHDA and SQIVND (reference sequence). CDR3 length: 15 residues. The junction had 9 bases not matched to a gene; V was cut back by 3 bases and J by 9 bases. Here the CDR3 reads CASSISGTGRIEQFF. The CDR3 DNA is TGTGCCAGTAGTATCTCCGGGACAGGGAGGATTGAGCAGTTCTTC.

A note on this clone: Other DNA variants within this sample encode the same CDR3. This sequence joins TRBV6-5 and TRBJ1-4; 8 bases align to TRBD1. V trimming: 3 bases; J trimming: 8 bases; junction bases outside the gene matches: 5. The CDR3 totals 14 residues. Germline CDR1 reads MNHEY; CDR2 reads SVGAGI. The CDR3 here is CASSYSGGREKLFF. The CDR3 nucleotides are TGTGCCAGCAGTTATTCAGGGGGCCGGGAAAAACTGTTTTTT.

V usage is TRBV28 and J usage is TRBJ1-1; possibly TRBD1 for D (6 bases). Germline CDR1 is MDHEN and CDR2 is SYDVKM. This CDR3 has 15 residues. Trimming removed 6 bases at V and 1 base at J, with 15 bases between. For the CDR3, the DNA is TGTGCCAGCAGCCAACCGGGACAAGGGAACACTGAAGCTTTCTTT. Amino acid sequence: CASSQPGQGNTEAFF. The complete variable domain, with remaining parts taken from reference TRBV28 and TRBJ1-1, reads DVKVTQSSRYLVKRTGEKVFLECVQDMDHENMFWYRQDPGLGLRLIYFSYDVKMKEKGDIPEGYSVSREKKERFSLILESASTNQTSMYLCASSQPGQGNTEAFFGQGTRLTVV.

The genes are TRBV14 and TRBJ1-1; D remains ambiguous. CDR1 and CDR2 (germline): SGHDN, FVKESK. CDR3 length: 14 residues. V dropped 3 bases and J dropped 1 base, with 9 bases sitting between them. The CDR3 DNA follows: TGTGCCAGCAGCCATGGAGGCCCGAACACTGAAGCTTTCTTT. Translated: CASSHGGPNTEAFF.

This chain connects TRBV19 to TRBJ1-1, with 8 bases fitting TRBD1. The V and J ends lost 3 bases and 4 bases, in that order; junction bases with no gene match: 7. Germline loops: CDR1 LNHDA, CDR2 SQIVND (reference sequence). The CDR3 consists of 15 residues. In DNA, the CDR3 is TGTGCCAGTAGTATGGGGGACAGGTTCGGCACTGAAGCTTTCTTT. This gives the protein CASSMGDRFGTEAFF.

The genes are TRBV4-2 and TRBJ2-1; 10 bases agree with TRBD2. Trimming cost V 0 bases and J 2 bases; bases outside gene matches: 4. The CDR3 is 17 amino acids. Germline CDR1 reads LGHNA; CDR2 reads YNFKEQ. Here the CDR3 reads CASSQETSGVTYNEQFF. CDR3 bases: TGTGCCAGCAGCCAAGAAACTAGCGGGGTAACCTACAATGAGCAGTTCTTC.

This chain uses TRBV7-2 with TRBJ2-5, with 13 bases that match TRBD2. CDR1 is SGHTA and CDR2 is FQGNSA in the germline V gene. J gave up 7 bases and V 5 bases, and 10 bases lay outside the gene matches. This CDR3 contains 16 residues. CDR3 coding DNA: TGTGCCAGCAGCCCCAGACTAGCGGGGGGTTTAGGGACCCAGTACTTC. As protein: CASSPRLAGGLGTQYF. The full variable domain, rest sourced from reference TRBV7-2 and TRBJ2-5, is GAGVSQSPSNKVTEKGKDVELRCDPISGHTALYWYRQSLGQGLEFLIYFQGNSAPDKSGLPSDRFSAERTGGSVSTLTIQRTQQEDSAVYLCASSPRLAGGLGTQYFGPGTRLLVL.

The chain couples TRBV18 to TRBJ2-1, with TRBD2 matching 9 bases. With V trimmed by 6 bases and J by 7 bases, 7 bases remained unmatched. CDR3 size: 14 residues. Per germline, CDR1 KGHSH and CDR2 LQKENI. CDR3 region: CASSPGLAGNEQFF. The CDR3 DNA reads as TGTGCCAGCTCCCCGGGGCTAGCGGGGAATGAGCAGTTCTTC. The full variable domain, in which reference TRBV18 and TRBJ2-1 provide the parts outside the CDR3, is NAGVMQNPRHLVRRRGQEARLRCSPMKGHSHVYWYRQLPEEGLKFMVYLQKENIIDESGMPKERFSAEFPKEGPSILRIQQVVRGDSAAYFCASSPGLAGNEQFFGPGTRLTVL.

The chain is built from TRBV2 and TRBJ2-6, with a possible D match to TRBD1 (6 bases). Per germline, CDR1 SNHLY and CDR2 FYNNEI. Trimming took 2 bases from V and 4 from J, leaving 12 bases between them. The length of the CDR3 is 16 residues. CDR3 in DNA: TGTGCCAGCAGTGAAAGCAGGGGCGGAGGGGCCAACGTCCTGACTTTC. The encoded protein is CASSESRGGGANVLTF.

J is TRBJ1-4 and V is TRBV19; 7 bases match TRBD1. The CDR3 contains 15 residues. Germline V CDR1 and CDR2: LNHDA, SQIVND (reference sequence). The junction had 8 bases not matched to a gene; V was cut back by 3 bases and J by 7 bases. For the CDR3, the DNA is TGTGCCAGTAGTATCGCCAGGGGGTCCCGTGAAAAACTGTTTTTT. Protein sequence: CASSIARGSREKLFF. Based on the CDR3 plus reference TRBV19 and TRBJ1-4, the full variable domain is DGGITQSPKYLFRKEGQNVTLSCEQNLNHDAMYWYRQDPGQGLRLIYYSQIVNDFQKGDIAEGYSVSREKKESFPLTVTSAQKNPTAFYLCASSIARGSREKLFFGSGTQLSVL.

The J gene is TRBJ2-3, the V gene TRBV20-1; tentative D call: TRBD2 (5 bases). The CDR3 totals 11 residues. Germline lookup yields CDR1 DFQATT and CDR2 SNEGSKA (reference sequence). V dropped 7 bases and J dropped 3 bases, with 8 bases sitting between them. This CDR3 reads CSGRRTDTQYF. In DNA, the CDR3 is TGCAGTGGCCGGAGGACAGATACGCAGTATTTT.

This chain connects TRBV7-3 to TRBJ2-7; D gene unclear. There are 11 residues in the CDR3. The germline V gene has CDR1 SGHTA and CDR2 FQGTGA. Trimming pared 4 bases from V and 3 bases from J, leaving 4 bases between. CDR3 sequence reads: CASSSLYEQYF. CDR3 nucleotides: TGTGCCAGCAGCTCACTCTACGAGCAGTACTTC.

J is TRBJ2-2 and V is TRBV9; D tentatively reads TRBD1 or TRBD2 (5 bases each). In germline, CDR1 is SGDLS, CDR2 YYNGEE. This CDR3 contains 15 residues. Between the trimmed V and J ends, which lost 4 bases and 1 base, there was a span of 11 bases. CDR3 coding DNA: TGTGCCAGCAGCCGGGACCCGGTGAACACCGGGGAGCTGTTTTTT. Its translation is CASSRDPVNTGELFF.

V and J are TRBV9 and TRBJ1-1; D remains unclear. This CDR3 spans 14 amino acids. The V end lost 0 bases, the J end lost 4 bases, and 10 bases lay between the germline ends. Germline CDR1 SGDLS, CDR2 YYNGEE. DNA of the CDR3: TGTGCCAGCAGCGTAGTTGGGGAAGCCACTGAAGCTTTCTTT. Amino acid sequence: CASSVVGEATEAFF.

This clone was recorded once. The V call is TRBV20-1, the J call TRBJ2-3; D is undetermined. This CDR3 has 11 amino acids. The germline gives CDR1 DFQATT, CDR2 SNEGSKA (reference sequence). The V end lost 3 bases, the J end lost 2 bases, and 3 bases lay between the germline ends. CDR3 in amino acids: CSASYTDTQYF. CDR3 DNA: TGCAGTGCTAGTTACACAGATACGCAGTATTTT.

The chain couples TRBV5-1 to TRBJ1-2; 9 nucleotides line up with TRBD1. Germline CDR1 and CDR2: SGHRS and YFSETQ. V shed 0 bases and J 5 bases; nucleotides not matched to a gene: 5. There are 15 residues in the CDR3. This chain's CDR3 is CASSLGGTGPYGYTF. CDR3 coding DNA: TGCGCCAGCAGCTTGGGAGGGACAGGGCCGTATGGCTACACCTTC.

Remarks on this clone: This specimen includes other DNA sequences encoding the same CDR3. The chain uses TRBV25-1 and TRBJ1-6; D may be TRBD1 (6 bases). The CDR3 is made up of 18 amino acids. V was trimmed by 5 bases and J by 10 bases, leaving 27 bases between them. Germline values: CDR1 MGHDK, CDR2 SYGVNS. The CDR3 coding sequence is TGTGCCAGCAGTCCGACTGGGGGCACAGTGCCTGGAAGGTCACCCCTCCACTTT. Protein: CASSPTGGTVPGRSPLHF.